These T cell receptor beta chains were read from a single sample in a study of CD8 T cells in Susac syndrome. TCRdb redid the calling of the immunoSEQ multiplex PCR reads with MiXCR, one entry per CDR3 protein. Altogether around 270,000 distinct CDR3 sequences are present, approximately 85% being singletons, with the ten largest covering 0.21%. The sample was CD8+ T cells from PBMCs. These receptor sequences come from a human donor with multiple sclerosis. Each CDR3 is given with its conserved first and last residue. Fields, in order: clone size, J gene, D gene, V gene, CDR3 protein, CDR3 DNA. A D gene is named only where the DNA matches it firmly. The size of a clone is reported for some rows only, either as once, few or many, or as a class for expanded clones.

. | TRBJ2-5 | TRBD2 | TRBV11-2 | CASSLGTSGWQETQYF | TGTGCCAGCAGCTTGGGGACTAGCGGGTGGCAAGAGACCCAGTACTTC
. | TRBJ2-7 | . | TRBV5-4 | CASSLGVKFYEQYF | TGTGCCAGCAGCTTGGGGGTGAAATTCTACGAGCAGTACTTC
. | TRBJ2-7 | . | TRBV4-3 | CASSQTRGYEQYF | TGCGCCAGCAGCCAAACACGGGGCTACGAGCAGTACTTC
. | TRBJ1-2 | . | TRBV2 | CAREEPGEANYGYTF | TGTGCCAGAGAGGAGCCAGGAGAAGCTAACTATGGCTACACCTTC
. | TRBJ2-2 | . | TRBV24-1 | CATSDLGGTGELFF | TGTGCCACCAGTGACCTTGGGGGGACCGGGGAGCTGTTTTTT
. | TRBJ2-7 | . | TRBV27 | CASSNQGGSYEQYF | TGTGCCAGCAGTAATCAGGGGGGGTCCTACGAGCAGTACTTC
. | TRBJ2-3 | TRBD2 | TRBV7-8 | CASSSSGNPLDTQYF | TGTGCCAGCAGCTCCAGCGGGAATCCGCTAGATACGCAGTATTTT
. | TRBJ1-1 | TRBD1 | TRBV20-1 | CSARPIPGTGGDAFF | TGCAGTGCTAGGCCTATCCCCGGGACAGGGGGCGACGCTTTCTTT
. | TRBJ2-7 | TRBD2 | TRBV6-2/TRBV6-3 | CASSDGLAGNNEQYF | TGTGCCAGCTCGGACGGACTAGCGGGAAACAACGAGCAGTACTTC
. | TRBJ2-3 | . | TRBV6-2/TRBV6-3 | CASSYDLLDTQYF | TGTGCCAGCAGTTACGATTTACTAGATACGCAGTATTTT
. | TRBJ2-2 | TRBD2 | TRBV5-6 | CASSLTPSGIYTGELFF | TGTGCCAGCAGCTTAACCCCTAGCGGGATTTATACCGGGGAGCTGTTTTTT
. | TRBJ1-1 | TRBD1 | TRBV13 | CASSDTGGSGTEAFF | TGTGCCAGCAGCGATACAGGGGGAAGTGGGACTGAAGCTTTCTTT
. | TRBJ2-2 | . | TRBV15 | CATSSDGGFAGELFF | TGTGCCACCAGCAGTGACGGAGGGTTCGCCGGGGAGCTGTTTTTT
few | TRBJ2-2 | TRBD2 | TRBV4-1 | CASTPSGLGTGELFF | TGCGCCAGCACCCCGTCGGGACTAGGCACCGGGGAGCTGTTTTTT
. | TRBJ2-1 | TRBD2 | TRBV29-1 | CSSHPTSGSLGEQFF | TGCAGCTCACACCCGACTAGCGGGAGCCTAGGGGAGCAGTTCTTC
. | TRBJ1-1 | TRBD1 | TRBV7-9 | CASSPGGQGLNTEAFF | TGTGCCAGCAGCCCCGGTGGACAGGGTTTGAACACTGAAGCTTTCTTT
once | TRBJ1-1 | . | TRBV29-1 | CSARGGGNTEAFF | TGCAGCGCCCGTGGGGGGGGGAACACTGAAGCTTTCTTT
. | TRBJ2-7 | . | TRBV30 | CAWSDGVSYEQYF | TGTGCCTGGAGTGACGGGGTCTCCTACGAGCAGTACTTC
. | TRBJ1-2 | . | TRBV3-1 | CASSPPWVYGYTF | TGTGCCAGCAGCCCTCCCTGGGTCTATGGCTACACCTTC
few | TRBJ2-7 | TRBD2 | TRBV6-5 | CASEAGGPTYEQYF | TGTGCCAGCGAGGCGGGAGGGCCGACCTACGAGCAGTACTTC
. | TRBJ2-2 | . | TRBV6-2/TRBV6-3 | CASSELSNTGELFF | TGTGCCAGCTCGGAACTGTCGAACACCGGGGAGCTGTTTTTT
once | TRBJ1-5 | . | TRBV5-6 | CASSLRQVRQPQHF | TGTGCCAGCAGCTTGCGGCAGGTCAGGCAGCCCCAGCATTTT
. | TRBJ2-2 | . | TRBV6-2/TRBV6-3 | CASSWVGSGELFF | TGTGCCAGCAGTTGGGTAGGGTCCGGGGAGCTGTTTTTT
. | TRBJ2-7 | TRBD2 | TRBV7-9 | CASSTSGNYEQYF | TGTGCCAGCAGCACTAGCGGGAACTACGAGCAGTACTTC
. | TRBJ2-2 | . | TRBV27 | CASSFRQDTGELFF | TGTGCCAGCAGTTTTCGGCAAGACACCGGGGAGCTGTTTTTT
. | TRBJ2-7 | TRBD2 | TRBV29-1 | CSAAGVSYEQYF | TGCAGCGCGGCGGGGGTATCCTACGAGCAGTACTTC
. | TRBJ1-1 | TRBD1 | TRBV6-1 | CASSEEPWTGGTEAFF | TGTGCCAGCAGTGAAGAACCTTGGACAGGGGGCACTGAAGCTTTCTTT
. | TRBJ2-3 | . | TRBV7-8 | CASSLGLGSGTDTQYF | TGTGCCAGCAGCTTAGGTCTGGGATCAGGTACAGATACGCAGTATTTT
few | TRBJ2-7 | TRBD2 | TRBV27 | CASRTLAGASFYEQYF | TGTGCCAGCAGGACACTAGCGGGAGCTTCCTTCTACGAGCAGTACTTC
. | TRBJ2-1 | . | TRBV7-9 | CASSPPPGIYEQFF | TGTGCCAGCAGCCCGCCGCCGGGGATCTATGAGCAGTTCTTC
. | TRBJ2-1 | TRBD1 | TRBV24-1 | CATSDRQGWREQFF | TGTGCCACCAGTGATCGACAGGGTTGGCGTGAGCAGTTCTTC
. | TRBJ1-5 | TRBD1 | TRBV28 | CASRYPGQDSNQPQHF | TGTGCCAGCAGGTACCCGGGACAGGATAGCAATCAGCCCCAGCATTTT
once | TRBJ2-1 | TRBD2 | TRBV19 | CASGLAGMGSIRNEQFF | TGTGCCAGCGGACTAGCGGGAATGGGGTCGATAAGGAATGAGCAGTTCTTC
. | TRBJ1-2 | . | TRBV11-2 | CASTLGPVSRISYGYTF | TGTGCCAGCACCTTAGGACCTGTGTCCCGGATCTCATATGGCTACACCTTC
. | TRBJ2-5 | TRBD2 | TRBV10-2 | CANMTLEKTSGSPGETQYF | TGCGCCAACATGACCCTGGAGAAAACTAGCGGGTCCCCAGGGGAGACCCAGTACTTC
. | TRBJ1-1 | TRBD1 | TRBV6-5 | CASSYSQGMNTEAFF | TGTGCCAGCAGTTACTCACAGGGGATGAACACTGAAGCTTTCTTT
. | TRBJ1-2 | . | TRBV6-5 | CASSYSDSTHYGYTF | TGTGCCAGCAGTTACTCGGACTCGACTCACTATGGCTACACCTTC
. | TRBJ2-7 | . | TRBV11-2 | CASSYSWPTYEQYF | TGTGCCAGCAGTTATTCATGGCCAACCTACGAGCAGTACTTC
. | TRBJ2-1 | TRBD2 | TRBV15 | CATSRESRLAGYNEQFF | TGTGCCACCAGCAGAGAGTCAAGGCTAGCGGGGTACAATGAGCAGTTCTTC
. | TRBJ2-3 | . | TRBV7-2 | CASSLVMGGMGDTQYF | TGTGCCAGCAGCTTAGTTATGGGCGGGATGGGAGATACGCAGTATTTT
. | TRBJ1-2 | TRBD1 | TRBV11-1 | CASSIRDRLYGYTF | TGTGCCAGCAGCATCCGGGACAGACTTTATGGCTACACCTTC
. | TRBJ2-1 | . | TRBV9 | CASSGTPLAGSYNEQFF | TGTGCCAGCAGCGGAACACCACTAGCTGGATCCTACAATGAGCAGTTCTTC
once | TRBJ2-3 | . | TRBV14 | CASSQVTSSTDTQYF | TGTGCCAGCAGCCAAGTAACTAGTAGCACAGATACGCAGTATTTT
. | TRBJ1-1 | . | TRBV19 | CASSILTPNTEAFF | TGTGCCAGTAGTATTTTGACCCCGAACACTGAAGCTTTCTTT
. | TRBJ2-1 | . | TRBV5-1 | CASSFAGGYNEQFF | TGCGCCAGCAGCTTTGCTGGGGGGTACAATGAGCAGTTCTTC
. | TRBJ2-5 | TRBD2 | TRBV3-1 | CASSQLTAGGPQETQYF | TGTGCCAGCAGCCAATTGACAGCGGGAGGTCCTCAAGAGACCCAGTACTTC